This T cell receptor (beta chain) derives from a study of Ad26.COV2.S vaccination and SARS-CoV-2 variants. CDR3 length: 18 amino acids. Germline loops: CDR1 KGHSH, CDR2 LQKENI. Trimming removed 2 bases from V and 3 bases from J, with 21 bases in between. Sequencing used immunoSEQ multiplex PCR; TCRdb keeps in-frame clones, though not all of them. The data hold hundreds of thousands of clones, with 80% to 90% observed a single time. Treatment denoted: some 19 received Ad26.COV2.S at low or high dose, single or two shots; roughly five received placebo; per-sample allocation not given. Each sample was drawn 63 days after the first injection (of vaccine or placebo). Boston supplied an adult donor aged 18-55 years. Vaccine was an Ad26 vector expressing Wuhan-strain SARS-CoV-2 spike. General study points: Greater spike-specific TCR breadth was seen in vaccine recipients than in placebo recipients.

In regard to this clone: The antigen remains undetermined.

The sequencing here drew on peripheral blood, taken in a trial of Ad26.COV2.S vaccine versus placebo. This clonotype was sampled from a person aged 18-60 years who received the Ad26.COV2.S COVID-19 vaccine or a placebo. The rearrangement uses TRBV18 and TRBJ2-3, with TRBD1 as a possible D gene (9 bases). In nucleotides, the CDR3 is TGTGCCAGCTCACCAGAAACAGGGGGCCCGGGAGGGACAGATACGCAGTATTTT. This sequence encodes CASSPETGGPGGTDTQYF. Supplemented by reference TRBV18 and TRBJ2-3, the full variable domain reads NAGVMQNPRHLVRRRGQEARLRCSPMKGHSHVYWYRQLPEEGLKFMVYLQKENIIDESGMPKERFSAEFPKEGPSILRIQQVVRGDSAAYFCASSPETGGPGGTDTQYFGPGTRLTVL.